This TCR beta chain was found in a study of OX40 agonist ivuxolimab in advanced cancers. Study background: Patients were treated with ivuxolimab, an agonistic anti-OX40 (CD134) antibody.

Drawing of blood for sampling happened at baseline, at cycle 4 day 1, and at cycle 7 day 1. The data were produced by immunoSEQ multiplex PCR, yet TCRdb's version contains in-frame clones alone and is incomplete. Here the sample spans tens of thousands of clones, around 91% being singletons. CDR1 and CDR2 from the germline V gene are KGHSH and LQKENI. The CDR3 covers 13 residues. The ends were cut back, 3 bases at V and 3 bases at J, with 9 bases in the middle. Specimen: CD4+ or CD8+ T cells sorted from blood, collected in a trial of the OX40 agonist ivuxolimab. The chain links TRBV18 to TRBJ2-7; D is unresolved. This TCR was recovered from an adult with an advanced solid tumor such as melanoma, head and neck, liver or kidney cancer. The chain's CDR3 is CASSPAEGYEQYF. DNA of the CDR3: TGTGCCAGCTCACCGGCAGAAGGCTACGAGCAGTACTTC.